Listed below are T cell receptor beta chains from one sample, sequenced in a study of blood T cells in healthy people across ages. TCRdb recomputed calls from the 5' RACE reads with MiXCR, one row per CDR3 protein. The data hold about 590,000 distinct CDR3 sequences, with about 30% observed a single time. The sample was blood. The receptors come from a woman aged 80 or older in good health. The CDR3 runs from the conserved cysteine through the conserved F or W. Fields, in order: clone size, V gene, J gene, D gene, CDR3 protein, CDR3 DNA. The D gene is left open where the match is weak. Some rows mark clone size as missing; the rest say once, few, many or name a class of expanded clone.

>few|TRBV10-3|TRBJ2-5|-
CAISDLGRWEQYF
TGTGCCATCAGTGACCTGGGCCGTTGGGAGCAGTACTTC
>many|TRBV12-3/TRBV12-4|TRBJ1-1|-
CASSLDVRQIPTEAFF
TGTGCCAGCAGTTTAGACGTGCGACAGATACCGACTGAAGCTTTCTTT
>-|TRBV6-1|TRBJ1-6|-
CASSSEGGYNSPLHF
TGTGCCAGCAGTTCGGAGGGGGGGTACAATTCACCCCTCCACTTT
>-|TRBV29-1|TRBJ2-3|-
CSVGWTQGTQYF
TGCAGCGTTGGATGGACTCAGGGTACGCAGTATTTT
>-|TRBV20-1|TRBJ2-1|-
CSAWAGFKDEQFF
TGCAGTGCCTGGGCGGGATTTAAGGATGAGCAGTTCTTC
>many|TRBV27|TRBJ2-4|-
CASSLDRNLAKNIQYF
TGTGCCAGCAGTTTAGACAGGAACTTAGCCAAAAACATTCAGTACTTC
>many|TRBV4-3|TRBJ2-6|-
CASSHRAGISGANVLTF
TGCGCCAGCAGCCATCGGGCAGGGATCTCTGGGGCCAACGTCCTGACTTTC
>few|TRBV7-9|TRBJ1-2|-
CASSLGQGKSYTF
TGTGCCAGCAGCTTAGGGCAGGGGAAAAGCTACACCTTC
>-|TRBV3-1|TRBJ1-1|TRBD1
CASSPIWDSRLNTEAFF
TGTGCCAGCAGCCCCATATGGGACAGCCGCTTGAACACTGAAGCTTTCTTT
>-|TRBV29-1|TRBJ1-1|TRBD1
CSVAFGTGGTEAFF
TGCAGCGTTGCGTTCGGGACAGGCGGCACTGAAGCTTTCTTT
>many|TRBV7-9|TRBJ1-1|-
CASSLMDTEAFF
TGTGCCAGCAGCTTGATGGACACTGAAGCTTTCTTT
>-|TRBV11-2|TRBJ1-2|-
CASSLDRGGFSGYGYTF
TGTGCCAGCAGCTTAGACAGGGGAGGCTTTTCTGGGTATGGCTACACCTTC
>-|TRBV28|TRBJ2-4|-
CASNMQGGKNIQYF
TGTGCCAGCAATATGCAAGGAGGCAAAAACATTCAGTACTTC
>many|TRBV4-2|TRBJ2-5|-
CASSQEGRFEETQYF
TGTGCCAGCAGCCAAGAGGGCAGGTTTGAAGAGACCCAGTACTTC
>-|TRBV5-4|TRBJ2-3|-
CASSSDPGTATDTQYF
TGTGCCAGCAGCTCCGATCCCGGGACCGCCACAGATACGCAGTATTTT
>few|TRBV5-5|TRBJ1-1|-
CASSLAKTFGAEAFF
TGTGCCAGCAGCTTGGCCAAAACCTTTGGCGCTGAAGCTTTCTTT
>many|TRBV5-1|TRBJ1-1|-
CASSLTGTEAFF
TGCGCCAGCAGCCTCACAGGGACTGAAGCTTTCTTT
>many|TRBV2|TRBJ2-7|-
CASSEAAGAGITYEQYF
TGTGCCAGCAGTGAAGCGGCGGGTGCAGGAATAACCTACGAGCAGTACTTC
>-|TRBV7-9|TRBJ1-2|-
CASSHERGGYGYTF
TGTGCCAGCAGCCACGAAAGGGGAGGCTATGGCTACACCTTC
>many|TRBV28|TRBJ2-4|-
CATRQELAKNIQYF
TGTGCCACCAGACAGGAGTTAGCCAAAAACATTCAGTACTTC
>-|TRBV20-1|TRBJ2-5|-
CSAIRPGQTQETQYF
TGCAGTGCTATTCGCCCGGGACAAACTCAAGAGACCCAGTACTTC
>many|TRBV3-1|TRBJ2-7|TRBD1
CASSPITGDREQYF
TGTGCCAGCAGCCCGATAACAGGGGACCGCGAGCAGTACTTC
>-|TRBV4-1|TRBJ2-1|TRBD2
CASSQQGLAGGREQFF
TGCGCCAGCAGCCAACAGGGACTAGCGGGGGGGCGGGAGCAGTTCTTC
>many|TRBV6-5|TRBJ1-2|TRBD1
CASQDRGRYGYTF
TGTGCCAGCCAGGACAGGGGACGGTATGGCTACACCTTC
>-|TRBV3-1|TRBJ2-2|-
CASSRRGERITGERFF
TGTGCCAGCAGCCGCCGTGGGGAAAGAATCACCGGGGAGCGGTTTTTT
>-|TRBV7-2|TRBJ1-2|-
CASSTDSLYGYTF
TGTGCCAGCAGCACCGACAGCCTCTATGGCTACACCTTC
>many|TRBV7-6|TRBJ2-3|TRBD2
CASSLMRGGTDTQYF
TGTGCCAGCAGCTTAATGCGGGGGGGGACAGATACGCAGTATTTT
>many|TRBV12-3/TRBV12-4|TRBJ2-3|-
CASSPPRTPVADTQYF
TGTGCCAGCAGTCCGCCGAGGACTCCCGTTGCAGATACGCAGTATTTT
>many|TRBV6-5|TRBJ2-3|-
CASSRGTYTSTDTQYF
TGTGCCAGCAGCCGAGGGACTTACACGAGCACAGATACGCAGTATTTT
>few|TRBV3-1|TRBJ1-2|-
CASSRQGGYTF
TGTGCCAGCAGCCGCCAAGGAGGCTACACCTTC
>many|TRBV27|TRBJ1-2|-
CASSPGRGGGYGYTF
TGTGCCAGCAGTCCGGGGAGGGGGGGTGGCTATGGCTACACCTTC
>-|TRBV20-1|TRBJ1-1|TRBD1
CSARIPQGAGTEAFF
TGCAGTGCTAGAATCCCACAGGGGGCAGGCACTGAAGCTTTCTTT
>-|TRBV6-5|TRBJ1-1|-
CASSRSGRGNSEAFF
TGTGCCAGCAGTCGGTCAGGAAGGGGGAACAGTGAAGCTTTCTTT